This entry lists 18 T cell receptor beta chains sequenced from one sample in a study of T cell responses to AZD1222 COVID-19 vaccine. Sequenced by immunoSEQ multiplex PCR; TCRdb stores in-frame clones only, minus some. The repertoire holds tens of thousands of clones, with approximately 80% as singletons. This material consisted of peripheral blood, taken on day 0 of AZD1222 vaccination. The receptor source for this set is an adult in good health.

This clone was seen only a few times. The gene calls are TRBV10-3 and TRBJ2-7; D gene ambiguous. Between the trimmed V and J ends, which lost 5 bases and 7 bases, there was a span of 18 bases. The CDR3 loop spans 14 amino acids. Per germline, CDR1 ENHRY and CDR2 SYGVKD. The CDR3 DNA reads as TGTGCCATCAGTTCGGGTGGAACTCGCAGTGAGCAGTACGTC. Protein product: CAISSGGTRSEQYV.

V usage is TRBV19 and J usage is TRBJ1-5, with D perhaps TRBD1 (6 bases). V gave up 5 bases and J gave up 5 bases, with 13 bases separating them. Germline V gene lookup returns CDR1 LNHDA and CDR2 SQIVND (reference sequence). The CDR3 is 14 amino acids. CDR3 sequence (DNA): TGTGCCAGTAGTCCGCAGGGGACCCATCAGCCCCAGCATTTT. Amino acids: CASSPQGTHQPQHF.

J is TRBJ2-1 and V is TRBV11-2, with D maybe TRBD1 (5 bases). Germline CDR1 reads SGHAT; CDR2 reads FQNNGV. The CDR3 has 16 amino acids. V dropped 4 bases and J dropped 2 bases, with 15 bases sitting between them. As DNA, the CDR3 is TGTGCCAGCAGCTGGGGCAGGGTAGGGGCCTACAATGAGCAGTTCTTC. It is translated as CASSWGRVGAYNEQFF.

The CDR3 is CASSPGGSSYEQYF. The CDR3 DNA reads as TGTGCCAGCAGCCCAGGGGGATCCTCCTACGAGCAGTACTTC. V and J are TRBV7-3 and TRBJ2-7; 7 bases map to TRBD1. CDR3 length: 14 residues. The V segment lost 5 bases and the J segment 0 bases; nucleotides outside the gene matches: 4. The germline V gene encodes CDR1 SGHTA and CDR2 FQGTGA.

The rearrangement links TRBV7-9 to TRBJ1-1, with D possibly TRBD1 on 5 matching bases. CDR1 and CDR2 (germline): SEHNR, FQNEAQ (reference sequence). The CDR3 contains 14 residues. Between the trimmed V and J ends, which lost 5 bases and 1 base, there was a span of 11 bases. The DNA of the CDR3 is TGTGCCAGCAGCCCGCAGGGCGGGAACACTGAAGCTTTCTTT. Encoded protein: CASSPQGGNTEAFF.

V is TRBV11-2 and J is TRBJ2-3; D may be TRBD2 (5 bases). From germline, CDR1 is SGHAT and CDR2 FQNNGV. This CDR3 has 14 amino acids. The germline V and J ends were trimmed by 5 bases and 2 bases, with 11 bases remaining between them. The CDR3 protein is CASSRSGATDTQYF. The CDR3 DNA sequence: TGTGCCAGCAGCCGGAGCGGAGCCACAGATACGCAGTATTTT.

This chain uses TRBV18 with TRBJ2-1; TRBD1 matches 7 bases. Unmatched junction bases numbered 8, after V lost 3 bases and J lost 3 bases. The length of the CDR3 is 16 residues. Germline V gene lookup returns CDR1 KGHSH and CDR2 LQKENI. The CDR3, as DNA: TGTGCCAGCTCACCTGCCGGGACAGCTATCTACAATGAGCAGTTCTTC. This sequence encodes CASSPAGTAIYNEQFF.

CDR3 protein: CASSFRGRADTQYF. The CDR3 nucleotides are TGTGCCAGCAGCTTCAGGGGGCGTGCAGATACGCAGTATTTT. The genes are TRBV7-9 and TRBJ2-3, with 8 bases matching TRBD1. Germline-derived CDR1 and CDR2 are SEHNR and FQNEAQ (reference sequence). The CDR3 consists of 14 residues. Germline trimming cut 3 bases from V and 4 bases from J; bases unmatched to any gene: 3.

This clone has a handful of counts. The V gene is TRBV9, the J gene TRBJ1-2, with 9 bases aligning to TRBD1. The germline CDR1 and CDR2 sequences are SGDLS and YYNGEE. Trimming removed 3 bases from V and 6 bases from J; junction bases left unmatched: 9. CDR3 length: 15 amino acids. CDR3 DNA: TGTGCCAGCAGCGGTAGTCGGACAGGGGTAGATGGCTACACCTTC. It yields the protein CASSGSRTGVDGYTF.

This clone was seen once. V usage is TRBV28 and J usage is TRBJ2-7, with 7 bases fitting TRBD1. V lost 3 bases, J lost 4 bases, and 9 bases stayed unmatched. The CDR3 has 15 residues. Germline V gene sequence: CDR1 MDHEN, CDR2 SYDVKM. CDR3 protein: CASSFPDRAIYEQYF. The CDR3, as DNA: TGTGCCAGCAGTTTCCCCGACAGGGCCATTTACGAGCAGTACTTC.

The chain uses TRBV5-1 and TRBJ2-1; TRBD1 aligns across 9 bases. The length of the CDR3 is 15 residues. V shed 4 bases and J 7 bases; nucleotides not matched to a gene: 9. CDR1 is SGHRS and CDR2 is YFSETQ in the germline V gene. The CDR3 loop is CASSPRQGVGNEQFF. The DNA for the CDR3 is TGCGCCAGCAGCCCTAGACAGGGGGTAGGGAATGAGCAGTTCTTC.

The rearrangement uses TRBV7-9 and TRBJ2-7; D may be TRBD2 (5 bases). The V end was cut by 1 base, the J end by 4 bases, with 11 bases between. The CDR3 is 14 amino acids. The germline V gene encodes CDR1 SEHNR and CDR2 FQNEAQ (reference sequence). The CDR3 DNA reads TGTGCCAGCAGCTTAGGAACGGGAAGGTACGAGCAGTACGTC. It encodes CASSLGTGRYEQYV.

The chain uses TRBV12-5 and TRBJ1-5; 7 nucleotides line up with TRBD1. The CDR3 sequence is 13 residues long. V lost 7 bases, J lost 9 bases, and 9 bases stayed unmatched. Germline V gene lookup returns CDR1 LGHNT and CDR2 FRNRAP. The DNA of the CDR3 is TGTGCTAGTGTGGCAGGGGGACCTTGGCCCCAGCATTTT. Amino acids: CASVAGGPWPQHF. Using reference TRBV12-5 and TRBJ1-5 for the parts outside the CDR3, the full variable domain is DARVTQTPRHKVTEMGQEVTMRCQPILGHNTVFWYRQTMMQGLELLAYFRNRAPLDDSGMPKDRFSAEMPDATLATLKIQPSEPRDSAVYFCASVAGGPWPQHFGDGTRLSIL.

A few counts support this clone. V gene TRBV5-1 combines with J gene TRBJ2-5; possibly TRBD1 for D (6 bases). The CDR3 contains 15 residues. CDR1 SGHRS and CDR2 YFSETQ come from the germline V gene. The V end lost 3 bases, the J end lost 5 bases, and 17 bases lay between the germline ends. This chain's CDR3 is CASSSNQGPRETQYF. The CDR3 DNA reads as TGCGCCAGCAGCTCAAATCAGGGGCCTCGGGAGACCCAGTACTTC.

The chain couples TRBV4-2 to TRBJ1-6; D not certain. Germline CDR1 and CDR2: LGHNA and YNFKEQ. This CDR3 region has 18 residues. Trimming stripped 0 bases from V and 0 bases from J, with 12 bases between. As DNA, the CDR3 is TGTGCCAGCAGCCAAGAGGGCAGCTTGAGCTCCTATAATTCACCCCTCCACTTT. Amino acid sequence: CASSQEGSLSSYNSPLHF.

The chain has TRBV6-4 and TRBJ1-5; no clear D. The germline V gene has CDR1 MRHNA and CDR2 SNTAGT. This CDR3 is built from 13 residues. V shed 4 bases and J shed 4 bases, with 8 bases lying between them. The CDR3 sequence is CASSVEENQPQHF. The CDR3, as DNA: TGTGCCAGCAGTGTAGAGGAAAATCAGCCCCAGCATTTT.

V usage is TRBV6-5 and J usage is TRBJ1-1, with TRBD1 matching 9 bases. Germline CDR1 and CDR2: MNHEY and SVGAGI. The CDR3 has 15 amino acids. With 5 bases clipped from V and 2 bases from J, the junction kept 6 bases outside the gene matches. The DNA for the CDR3 is TGTGCCAGCAGTAAGGGACAGGGATCTAACACTGAAGCTTTCTTT. It codes for CASSKGQGSNTEAFF.

The V call is TRBV15, the J call TRBJ2-2, with D unresolved. In germline, CDR1 is LNHNV, CDR2 YYDKDF (reference sequence). The length of the CDR3 is 14 residues. Trimming removed 4 bases from V and 8 bases from J, with 14 bases in between. In nucleotides, the CDR3 is TGTGCCACCAGCACCGCCGTCGAAGCAGGGGAGCTGTTTTTT. Amino acid sequence: CATSTAVEAGELFF.